Listed here are 16 T cell receptor beta chains from one sample, sequenced in a study of blood T cells in healthy people across ages. It was with a sample-barcoded 5' primer and a J-beta primer mix that a second PCR of roughly 7 to 12 cycles was run. In TCRdb, the 5' RACE reads were re-called with MiXCR into one record per CDR3 protein. The sample holds 1.5 million to 2 million distinct CDR3 sequences, 28% seen once. What was sequenced was blood. These receptors were obtained from a woman aged 25 to 39 in good health.

The chain has TRBV7-2 and TRBJ2-3, with D unclear. The CDR3 has 14 amino acids. In germline, CDR1 is SGHTA, CDR2 FQGNSA. Trimming took off 5 bases at V and 2 bases at J, with 11 bases between the two ends. CDR3 DNA: TGTGCCAGCAGCCTCGGGTTCGCCACAGATACGCAGTATTTT. Protein product: CASSLGFATDTQYF.

This chain joins TRBV20-1 and TRBJ2-4; a possible D gene is TRBD2 (5 bases). Germline lookup yields CDR1 DFQATT and CDR2 SNEGSKA (reference sequence). This CDR3 contains 15 residues. Deletions cut 5 bases from V and 13 bases from J, with 27 bases between. The CDR3 DNA reads as TGCAGTGCTTCGGGGAGCGGAGTGAATTACAATGAGCAGTACTTC. Amino acid sequence: CSASGSGVNYNEQYF.

The chain joins TRBV7-2 to TRBJ1-5; TRBD1 matches at 8 bases. The germline V gene has CDR1 SGHTA and CDR2 FQGNSA. There are 15 residues in the CDR3. V was pared by 3 bases and J by 7 bases, with 8 bases of the junction left unmatched. The CDR3 bases are TGTGCCAGCAGCTTCCAGGGGGCGGCGGGGCAGCCCCAGCATTTT. This gives the protein CASSFQGAAGQPQHF.

The table lists this clonotype with many counts. The V gene is TRBV5-5, the J gene TRBJ2-7, with 8 bases identical to TRBD2. V shed 3 bases and J 1 base; nucleotides not matched to a gene: 6. The germline gives CDR1 SGHKS, CDR2 YYEKEE (reference sequence). The CDR3 spans 15 residues. Written as DNA, the CDR3 is TGTGCCAGCAGCTCCCCGGGGGGGCGTTCCTACGAGCAGTACTTC. It codes for CASSSPGGRSYEQYF.

CDR3 residues: CASSGTPSSYEQYF. Written as DNA, the CDR3 is TGTGCCAGCAGCGGGACTCCAAGCTCCTACGAGCAGTACTTC. The V gene is TRBV12-3 or TRBV12-4, the J gene TRBJ2-7; D might be TRBD2 (6 bases). The length of the CDR3 is 14 residues. V lost 6 bases and J lost 0, with 12 bases in between.

This clonotype was seen ten or more times. The V gene is TRBV28, the J gene TRBJ2-6, with D perhaps matching TRBD1 (6 bases). The CDR3 runs to 15 residues. Germline V gene data show CDR1 as MDHEN and CDR2 as SYDVKM. V was pared by 8 bases and J by 2 bases, with 13 bases between. CDR3 loop: CASFSPGAGANVLTF. Here the CDR3 DNA reads TGTGCCAGCTTCTCACCAGGGGCTGGGGCCAACGTCCTGACTTTC.

The rearrangement links TRBV12-3 or TRBV12-4 to TRBJ2-1, with 9 bases aligning to TRBD1. The J call could be wrong; TRBJ2-7 is a better fit for the DNA end. The CDR3 sequence is 16 residues long. The CDR3 nucleotides read TGTGCCAGCAGCTCCGGGACAGGGAAAACCTACAATGAGCAGTACTTC. Translated: CASSSGTGKTYNEQYF.

The sample holds many counts of this clonotype. The chain couples TRBV6-5 to TRBJ1-1; 7 bases are shared with TRBD1. The germline gives CDR1 MNHEY, CDR2 SVGAGI. The V gene end was trimmed by 6 bases and the J gene end by 4 bases; junction bases not matched to a gene: 11. The CDR3 length is 15 residues. Here the CDR3 DNA reads TGTGCCAGCAGAGACACCGGGACAGAGAGCACTGAAGCTTTCTTT. Its translation: CASRDTGTESTEAFF.

This clonotype was seen a few times. Sequence at one end of the junction differs from germline and may be a read error. The chain is built from TRBV29-1 and TRBJ2-7, with 7 bases identical to TRBD2. The germline gives CDR1 SQVTM, CDR2 ANQGSEA. The CDR3 runs to 12 residues. The CDR3: CSVSWGGYAQYF. The DNA for the CDR3 is TGCAGCGTTTCTTGGGGAGGGTACGCGCAGTACTTC.

The rearrangement links TRBV9 to TRBJ2-1; 11 bases match TRBD2. CDR3 length: 16 amino acids. V trimming: 3 bases; J trimming: 4 bases; junction bases outside the gene matches: 6. Germline V CDR1 and CDR2: SGDLS, YYNGEE. The CDR3 nucleotides read TGTGCCAGCAGCGAACCGACTAGCGGGGTGTACAATGAGCAGTTCTTC. This gives the protein CASSEPTSGVYNEQFF.

The chain combines TRBV29-1 with TRBJ2-5; 12 bases agree with TRBD2. The V gene's germline CDR1 is SQVTM and CDR2 ANQGSEA. There are 14 residues in the CDR3. V shed 4 bases and J 8 bases; nucleotides not matched to a gene: 8. The CDR3 reads CSVGARLAGDTQYF. CDR3 coding DNA: TGCAGCGTTGGGGCGCGACTAGCGGGAGATACCCAGTACTTC.

This chain joins TRBV7-9 and TRBJ2-1; 15 bases line up with TRBD2. In germline, CDR1 is SEHNR, CDR2 FQNEAQ (reference sequence). The V segment lost 4 bases and the J segment 9 bases; nucleotides outside the gene matches: 4. The CDR3 contains 15 residues. The CDR3 bases are TGTGCCAGCAGCTCAGGGACTAGCGGGAGGACTGAGCAGTTCTTC. Its translation: CASSSGTSGRTEQFF.

Note on this clonotype: A much larger clone differs from this one at a single base, so this may be a read error. The CDR3 DNA is TGTGCCAGCAGCGTAGCAGGGGGAACCTACGAGCAGTACTTC. Protein sequence: CASSVAGGTYEQYF. The chain is built from TRBV9 and TRBJ2-4; 7 bases align to TRBD1. The closer fit of TRBJ2-7 to the DNA end suggests the J call may be wrong. Germline CDR1 is SGDLS and CDR2 is YYNGEE. This CDR3 has 14 amino acids.

This chain joins TRBV12-3 or TRBV12-4 and TRBJ1-3; D is undetermined. The CDR3 length is 15 residues. V was trimmed by 3 bases and J by 0 bases, leaving 9 bases between them. The CDR3 here is CASSFSLNSGNTIYF. The CDR3, as DNA: TGTGCCAGCAGTTTTTCACTAAACTCTGGAAACACCATATATTTT.

The V and J genes are TRBV3-1 and TRBJ1-2, with 9 bases fitting TRBD1. The CDR3 consists of 14 residues. Germline CDR1 and CDR2: LGHDT and YNNKEL (reference sequence). Trimming at V came to 5 bases and at J to 5 bases, leaving 6 bases not matched to a gene. The CDR3 here is CASSMRDRVYGYTF. The DNA of the CDR3 is TGTGCCAGCAGCATGCGGGACAGGGTGTATGGCTACACCTTC.

This chain joins TRBV4-1 and TRBJ2-3, with 7 nucleotides matching TRBD1. The CDR3 length is 16 residues. The J segment lost 2 bases and the V segment lost 2 bases, leaving 7 bases of the junction unmatched. In germline, CDR1 is MGHRA, CDR2 YSYEKL. The CDR3 sequence is CASSQLDRTNTDTQYF. The CDR3, as DNA: TGCGCCAGCAGCCAACTGGACAGGACGAACACAGATACGCAGTATTTT.